This is a list of T cell receptor beta chains from one sample in a study of blood T cell repertoires in COVID-19. TCRdb's copy holds only in-frame clones and misses some; the assay was immunoSEQ multiplex PCR. Found here are about 250,000 clones, 82% of them singletons; the top ten hold about 4.5%. Material for sequencing was peripheral blood. These receptors came from a woman between 65 and 79 years old with acute or convalescent COVID-19. Both conserved end residues are part of each CDR3. Each record gives: J gene, clone size, CDR3 length, D gene, V gene, CDR3 protein, CDR3 DNA. The D gene is left open where the match is weak. Clone size, where shown, is once, few, many, or a class for clones that have expanded.

J: TRBJ2-1; size: .; length: 15; D: TRBD1; V: TRBV5-1; CDR3: CASSFGTGGYHEQFF; DNA: TGCGCCAGCAGCTTCGGGACAGGGGGCTATCATGAGCAGTTCTTC
J: TRBJ1-5; size: .; length: 15; D: .; V: TRBV6-5; CDR3: CASSPVLLSNQPQHF; DNA: TGTGCCAGCAGTCCTGTTCTTCTTAGCAATCAGCCCCAGCATTTT
J: TRBJ2-4; size: .; length: 15; D: TRBD1; V: TRBV24-1; CDR3: CATSDPAGTANIQYF; DNA: TGTGCCACCAGTGATCCGGCCGGGACAGCAAACATTCAGTACTTC
J: TRBJ1-1; size: .; length: 13; D: .; V: TRBV6-6; CDR3: CASRAGENTEAFF; DNA: TGTGCCAGCAGGGCGGGCGAGAACACTGAAGCTTTCTTT
J: TRBJ2-3; size: .; length: 16; D: TRBD1; V: TRBV11-3; CDR3: CASSLGDSGGTDTQYF; DNA: TGTGCCAGCAGCTTGGGGGACAGCGGTGGCACAGATACGCAGTATTTT
J: TRBJ2-1; size: .; length: 14; D: .; V: TRBV5-1; CDR3: CASSLRGPVDEQFF; DNA: TGCGCCAGCAGCTTGAGAGGCCCGGTCGATGAGCAGTTCTTC
J: TRBJ2-5; size: .; length: 15; D: TRBD2; V: TRBV5-6; CDR3: CASSSLSGAGETQYF; DNA: TGTGCCAGCAGCTCCCTTAGCGGGGCTGGAGAGACCCAGTACTTC
J: TRBJ2-1; size: once; length: 13; D: .; V: TRBV5-1; CDR3: CASSPYTENEQFF; DNA: TGCGCCAGCAGCCCATATACAGAGAATGAGCAGTTCTTC
J: TRBJ1-2; size: .; length: 16; D: .; V: TRBV6-5; CDR3: CASSYSFGGDPYGYTF; DNA: TGTGCCAGCAGTTACTCGTTTGGAGGGGATCCCTATGGCTACACCTTC
J: TRBJ2-6; size: .; length: 15; D: .; V: TRBV5-5; CDR3: CASSLGVSGANVLTF; DNA: TGTGCCAGCAGCTTAGGGGTGTCCGGGGCCAACGTCCTGACTTTC
J: TRBJ1-1; size: .; length: 15; D: .; V: TRBV5-1; CDR3: CASSLAHTGLAEAFF; DNA: TGCGCCAGCAGCTTGGCCCATACAGGGTTAGCTGAAGCTTTCTTT
J: TRBJ1-5; size: .; length: 13; D: TRBD1; V: TRBV19; CDR3: CANPTGGNQPQHF; DNA: TGTGCCAACCCAACAGGGGGGAATCAGCCCCAGCATTTT
J: TRBJ1-4; size: once; length: 16; D: TRBD1; V: TRBV9; CDR3: CASSVVKGAANEKLFF; DNA: TGTGCCAGCAGCGTAGTCAAGGGGGCAGCTAATGAAAAACTGTTTTTT
J: TRBJ1-1; size: .; length: 15; D: TRBD1; V: TRBV7-8; CDR3: CASSLRDRGVTEAFF; DNA: TGTGCCAGCAGCTTACGGGACAGGGGGGTCACTGAAGCTTTCTTT
J: TRBJ1-5; size: .; length: 13; D: .; V: TRBV20-1; CDR3: CSASQGLNQPQHF; DNA: TGCAGTGCTAGTCAGGGGCTGAATCAGCCCCAGCATTTT
J: TRBJ1-4; size: .; length: 16; D: TRBD1; V: TRBV4-1; CDR3: CASSQAYGTGDEKLFF; DNA: TGCGCCAGCAGCCAAGCCTACGGGACAGGGGACGAAAAACTGTTTTTT
J: TRBJ2-7; size: few; length: 14; D: .; V: TRBV10-3; CDR3: CANAGTTEGYEQYF; DNA: TGTGCCAACGCCGGGACAACTGAGGGGTACGAGCAGTACTTC